This entry describes one T cell receptor (beta chain). Repertoires were generated with immunoSEQ multiplex PCR, while TCRdb's copy carries only in-frame clones and drops some. This table holds some 1,600,000 clones, approximately 98% found once. The V segment lost 1 base and the J segment 4 bases; nucleotides outside the gene matches: 7. Germline V lookup: CDR1 LNHNV, CDR2 YYDKDF (reference sequence). The CDR3 loop spans 15 amino acids. The sample originates from a study of shared clonotypes between healthy human individuals. This receptor was taken from a man younger than 45 in good health. The source material was naive CD4+ T cells sorted from blood. Subset of the sample: CD45RA+ positively selected. The chain recombines TRBV15 with TRBJ2-7; TRBD2 matches at 7 bases. The CDR3 loop is CATSRGGGLSYEQYF. The CDR3 coding sequence is TGTGCCACCAGCAGAGGTGGGGGACTATCTTACGAGCAGTACTTC.